The clone carrying this TCR beta chain was detected many times. Antigen: not known. CDR3 length: 15 residues. J was trimmed by 6 bases and V by 6 bases; bases with no gene match: 9. The authors used template switching to add a universal primer site and gave cDNA unique molecular identifiers. TCRdb re-called the 5' RACE reads through MiXCR, storing one row per CDR3 protein. The sample has roughly 290,000 distinct CDR3 sequences, 6.5% to 9.5% seen once; the top ten hold about 2.1%. This entry is derived from a study of identical twins. Study-level points and caveats: Partial confounding of zero-insertion analyses by invariant MAIT and iNKT cells was possible. Conclusions were based on cross-sectional statistical analysis, without following the same donors. The more abundant beta clonotypes in cord blood had fewer insertions, and memory repertoires did not show this.

These same data were also listed under a study on yellow fever vaccine responses in identical twins.

The chain combines TRBV12-3 or TRBV12-4 with TRBJ2-2; 8 positions agree with TRBD1. The sample comprised memory (CD45RO+) T cells sorted from blood. The receptor was derived from a woman aged 18-35 years in good health. The CDR3 bases are TGTGCCAGCAGAGTCGACAGGGGAAGGTCCGGGGAGCTGTTTTTT. Translation gives CASRVDRGRSGELFF.